This passage covers 21 T cell receptor beta chains from one sample sequenced in a study of shared T cell receptors in the human thymus. Sequencing was performed with immunoSEQ multiplex PCR; in TCRdb, only in-frame clones are kept and a portion is missing. In the table there are hundreds of thousands of clones, over 75% of which are singletons. Separately, the same data were catalogued under a study of human thymus T cells.

Sequenced input: thymocytes. The receptor source for this set is a boy less than two years old with a congenital heart defect.

V usage is TRBV4-3 and J usage is TRBJ2-7, with TRBD1 matching over 10 bases. J gave up 1 base and V 4 bases, and 1 base lay outside the gene matches. Germline lookup yields CDR1 LGHNA and CDR2 YSLEER. The CDR3 covers 14 residues. The CDR3 loop reads CASSRDRGSYEQYF. CDR3 nucleotide sequence: TGCGCCAGCAGCCGGGACAGGGGTTCCTACGAGCAGTACTTC.

This chain joins TRBV27 and TRBJ1-1; TRBD1 is a possible D gene (6 bases). There are 14 residues in the CDR3. V lost 6 bases to trimming and J lost 1 base, with 12 bases between them. CDR1 is MNHEY, CDR2 SMNVEV, per germline (reference sequence). Here the CDR3 reads CASSGQISNTEAFF. In nucleotides, the CDR3 is TGTGCCAGCAGCGGACAGATTTCGAACACTGAAGCTTTCTTT.

This sequence joins TRBV19 and TRBJ2-3; 9 positions match TRBD2. The V gene's germline CDR1 is LNHDA and CDR2 SQIVND (reference sequence). V lost 6 bases, J lost 3 bases, and 7 bases stayed unmatched. The CDR3 covers 15 residues. The CDR3 region is CASRSASGNTDTQYF. In DNA, the CDR3 is TGTGCCAGTAGGTCCGCTAGCGGGAATACAGATACGCAGTATTTT.

The chain joins TRBV18 to TRBJ2-3; D might be TRBD2 (5 bases). This CDR3 is 16 amino acids long. The V gene lost 1 base and the J gene lost 4 bases, with 15 bases spanning the gap. Per germline, CDR1 KGHSH and CDR2 LQKENI. DNA for the CDR3: TGTGCCAGCTCACCACGGAGGTTCGGGCACTCAGATACGCAGTATTTT. It codes for CASSPRRFGHSDTQYF. Using reference TRBV18 and TRBJ2-3 for the parts outside the CDR3, the full variable domain is NAGVMQNPRHLVRRRGQEARLRCSPMKGHSHVYWYRQLPEEGLKFMVYLQKENIIDESGMPKERFSAEFPKEGPSILRIQQVVRGDSAAYFCASSPRRFGHSDTQYFGPGTRLTVL.

The rearrangement links TRBV11-2 to TRBJ2-3; 10 nucleotides match TRBD2. The germline V gene has CDR1 SGHAT and CDR2 FQNNGV. The trim removed 3 bases at V and 0 bases at J, leaving 6 bases unmatched. The CDR3 extends over 17 amino acids. CDR3 DNA: TGTGCCAGCAGCTTGGGACTAGCGCAACCTAGCACAGATACGCAGTATTTT. It encodes CASSLGLAQPSTDTQYF.

The gene calls are TRBV5-1 and TRBJ2-7; TRBD2 agrees at 12 bases. The V gene's germline CDR1 is SGHRS and CDR2 YFSETQ. The CDR3 totals 14 residues. J was trimmed by 4 bases and V by 3 bases; bases with no gene match: 2. In DNA, the CDR3 is TGCGCCAGCAGCTCGACTAGCGGGAGTTACGAGCAGTACTTC. Protein sequence: CASSSTSGSYEQYF.

This chain connects TRBV4-1 to TRBJ1-3; D might be TRBD1 (6 bases). With 0 bases removed from V and 1 base from J, the gap between germline ends came to 10 bases. The CDR3 spans 16 residues. The germline CDR1 and CDR2 sequences are MGHRA and YSYEKL. The CDR3 region is CASSQDPTGSGNTIYF. DNA for the CDR3: TGCGCCAGCAGCCAAGATCCCACAGGGTCTGGAAACACCATATATTTT.

This clone turned up a few times. This chain uses TRBV11-3 with TRBJ2-3, with 8 bases lining up with TRBD2. The junction had 4 bases not matched to a gene; V was cut back by 6 bases and J by 5 bases. CDR1 and CDR2 from the germline V gene are SGHNT and YENEEA. CDR3 length: 13 residues. CDR3 sequence (DNA): TGTGCCAGCAGTCGTACTAGCGGAGATACGCAGTATTTT. Protein product: CASSRTSGDTQYF.

The rearrangement uses TRBV18 and TRBJ2-2; tentatively, D is TRBD1 (6 bases). This CDR3 region has 17 residues. The V gene's germline CDR1 is KGHSH and CDR2 LQKENI. With 6 bases removed from V and 0 bases from J, the gap between germline ends came to 17 bases. The CDR3 loop is CASSRPPGTPNTGELFF. The CDR3 DNA reads TGTGCCAGCTCTCGGCCCCCCGGGACACCGAACACCGGGGAGCTGTTTTTT.

The chain carries TRBV7-9 and TRBJ2-7; D possibly corresponds to TRBD1 (6 bases). Looked up from germline, CDR1 is SEHNR and CDR2 is FQNEAQ (reference sequence). V was pared by 5 bases and J by 3 bases, with 17 bases between. The CDR3 consists of 15 residues. This chain's CDR3 is CASSHGKGEGYEQYF. The CDR3 coding sequence is TGTGCCAGCAGCCATGGCAAGGGGGAAGGCTACGAGCAGTACTTC.

This clone appeared a single time. This chain uses TRBV28 with TRBJ2-5; 8 nucleotides line up with TRBD2. CDR1 is MDHEN, CDR2 SYDVKM, per germline. The trim removed 6 bases at V and 6 bases at J, leaving 6 bases unmatched. The CDR3 is 13 residues long. CDR3 coding DNA: TGTGCCAGCAGGGGACGGGAGGGGAAGACCCAGTACTTC. It codes for CASRGREGKTQYF.

This clone occurred once. The rearrangement uses TRBV28 and TRBJ2-3, with D tentatively TRBD2 (6 bases). The V end was cut by 3 bases, the J end by 2 bases, with 9 bases between. CDR1 is MDHEN, CDR2 SYDVKM, per germline. The CDR3 covers 14 residues. Here the CDR3 reads CASSFPGVTDTQYF. As DNA, the CDR3 is TGTGCCAGCAGTTTCCCGGGAGTCACAGATACGCAGTATTTT.

This clone has more than one count but fewer than ten. The chain links TRBV6-1 to TRBJ1-3, with 8 bases fitting TRBD1. The length of the CDR3 is 13 residues. Unmatched junction bases numbered 5, after V lost 9 bases and J lost 4 bases. Germline V gene sequence: CDR1 MNHNS, CDR2 SASEGT. Written as DNA, the CDR3 is TGTGCCAGTCCTACAGGGGGGGGAAACACCATATATTTT. Amino acids: CASPTGGGNTIYF.

This chain links TRBV5-4 with TRBJ2-5, with 8 bases that match TRBD2. The CDR3 sequence is 17 residues long. Germline V lookup: CDR1 SGHNT, CDR2 YYREEE (reference sequence). The V gene end was trimmed by 7 bases and the J gene end by 5 bases; junction bases not matched to a gene: 19. This CDR3 is CASGPPKAGETAETQYF. The CDR3 bases are TGTGCCAGCGGCCCCCCTAAAGCGGGAGAGACAGCGGAGACCCAGTACTTC.

This clone has only a few counts. The chain has TRBV6-6 and TRBJ2-1; TRBD2 might be the D (5 bases). CDR1 and CDR2 from the germline V gene are MNHNY and SVGAGI (reference sequence). The CDR3 length is 14 residues. Trimming removed 6 bases at V and 7 bases at J, with 16 bases between. Here the CDR3 DNA reads TGTGCCAGCAGCCACTACGGGGAAGGGAATGAGCAGTTCTTC. Amino acids: CASSHYGEGNEQFF.

The chain couples TRBV6-5 to TRBJ2-7; 11 nucleotides agree with TRBD2. The CDR3 is 14 amino acids. In germline, CDR1 is MNHEY, CDR2 SVGAGI. Trimming at V came to 6 bases and at J to 7 bases, leaving 8 bases not matched to a gene. DNA for the CDR3: TGTGCCAGCAGCCGTCCGGGACTAGCGGTAGAGCAGTACTTC. It translates to CASSRPGLAVEQYF.

This chain links TRBV18 with TRBJ2-7; a weak D match, TRBD2 (6 bases). The CDR3 is made up of 16 amino acids. CDR1 is KGHSH and CDR2 is LQKENI in the germline V gene. V lost 3 bases and J lost 3, with 18 bases in between. For the CDR3, the DNA is TGTGCCAGCTCACCCCCGGGGGAGGACCCCCGCTACGAGCAGTACTTC. Its translation is CASSPPGEDPRYEQYF.

Notes on this clone: The DNA is left out, because the CDR3 cannot be placed on it with certainty; the CDR3 is given as TCRdb lists it. The gene calls are TRBV21-1 and TRBJ1-2. TRBV21-1 is a pseudogene. Including both end residues, the CDR3 is 14 amino acids long. CDR3 sequence: CASFGGGTRYGYTF.

V gene TRBV19 combines with J gene TRBJ2-5; 7 bases match TRBD1. Per germline, CDR1 LNHDA and CDR2 SQIVND (reference sequence). The J segment lost 4 bases and the V segment lost 5 bases, leaving 10 bases of the junction unmatched. CDR3 size: 15 residues. The CDR3 coding sequence is TGTGCCAGTAGTCCTCACAGGGGATACAGAGAGACCCAGTACTTC. Translation: CASSPHRGYRETQYF.

The CDR3 sequence is CASSSRCGNEQFF. The CDR3 coding sequence is TGCGCCAGCAGCTCTAGGTGTGGGAATGAGCAGTTCTTC. The chain joins TRBV5-1 to TRBJ2-1; D is unresolved. Germline values: CDR1 SGHRS, CDR2 YFSETQ. The V and J ends lost 3 bases and 7 bases respectively, with 11 bases between them. This CDR3 comprises 13 residues.

The rearrangement uses TRBV7-2 and TRBJ2-2, with TRBD2 matching 9 bases. The CDR3 runs to 19 residues. Losses at the gene ends were 0 bases for V and 5 bases for J; bases not matched to a gene: 13. Germline loops: CDR1 SGHTA, CDR2 FQGNSA. CDR3 DNA sequence: TGTGCCAGCAGCTTAGCGGCTAGCGGGAATTACCGGGGTACCGGGGAGCTGTTTTTT. This sequence encodes CASSLAASGNYRGTGELFF.